These T cell receptor beta chains were read from a single sample in a study of blood T cell repertoires in COVID-19. Profiled with immunoSEQ multiplex PCR; TCRdb holds only in-frame clones, not every one. Of over 130,000 clones in the sample, nearly 85% were seen once. The sample taken for sequencing was PBMCs or T cells enriched from blood (not recorded which). Every receptor here comes from a man in his fifties in a cohort exposed to, infected with or recovered from COVID-19 (not recorded which). The CDR3 runs from the conserved cysteine through the conserved F or W. Fields, in order: V gene, clone size, D gene, J gene, CDR3 DNA, CDR3 protein. The D gene is left open where the match is weak. Clone size is stated in some rows and not others, as once, few, many or a class when expanded.

>TRBV5-6|NA|TRBD1|TRBJ2-5
TGTGCCAGCAGCTTGGATGTAGGGACAGGGAGGGAGACCCAGTACTTC
CASSLDVGTGRETQYF
>TRBV9|NA|NA|TRBJ2-7
TGTGCCAGCAGCGTGGGAACTAGTAGTCTTGAGCAGTACTTC
CASSVGTSSLEQYF
>TRBV19|NA|TRBD1|TRBJ2-7
TGTGCCAGTAGTATAGCCGGGACAGGAATCGAGCAGTACTTC
CASSIAGTGIEQYF
>TRBV12-3/TRBV12-4|NA|NA|TRBJ2-7
TGTGCCAGCAGTTTGTTACCGGCCTACGAGCAGTACTTC
CASSLLPAYEQYF
>TRBV9|NA|TRBD1|TRBJ1-3
TGTGCCAGCAGCCCCCGACAGGGGTCCGGGGACACCATATATTTT
CASSPRQGSGDTIYF
>TRBV29-1|NA|NA|TRBJ1-2
TGCAGCGTTGACGCCACAGGGAGCAGGGACTATGGCTACACCTTC
CSVDATGSRDYGYTF
>TRBV28|NA|TRBD2|TRBJ2-7
TGTGCCAGCAGTTCGCTAGCGGGAGGATTGATCTTCGAGCAGTACTTC
CASSSLAGGLIFEQYF
>TRBV18|NA|TRBD2|TRBJ2-1
TGTGCCAGCTCACCACCGACTAGCGGAGGGAATGAGCAGTTCTTC
CASSPPTSGGNEQFF
>TRBV27|few|TRBD2|TRBJ2-3
TGTGCCAGCAGTGCCCTACTAGCGGGAGGGCGAGATACGCAGTATTTT
CASSALLAGGRDTQYF
>TRBV11-2|NA|NA|TRBJ1-5
TGTGCCAGCAGCCTGGAGGGGATTAGCAATCAGCCCCAGCATTTT
CASSLEGISNQPQHF
>TRBV6-5|NA|NA|TRBJ1-2
TGTGCCAGCAGGGGCCGGGGTGCTAACTATGGCTACACCTTC
CASRGRGANYGYTF